The 16 T cell receptor beta chains reported below all come from one sample, sequenced in a study of spatial heterogeneity in lung cancer. Using its own MiXCR run on the 5' RACE reads, TCRdb lists one record per CDR3 protein. The table includes about 24,000 distinct CDR3 sequences, under 4% detected once. Documented time point: sample taken at primary tumor resection. This material consisted of PBMCs, taken at surgery. The receptor source for this set is a female donor with early-stage non-small cell lung cancer.

This clonotype was seen ten or more times. The J gene is TRBJ1-6, the V gene TRBV20-1, with D possibly matching TRBD1 (6 bases). This CDR3 has 13 amino acids. Germline CDR1 DFQATT, CDR2 SNEGSKA (reference sequence). V gave up 6 bases and J gave up 9 bases, with 15 bases separating them. The CDR3 DNA is TGCAGTGCCCCGAGGGGGGGACTTTCACCCCTCCACTTT. It yields the protein CSAPRGGLSPLHF.

The sample holds a few counts of this clonotype. The rearrangement links TRBV23-1 to TRBJ1-2; D is unresolved. TRBV23-1 is an ORF for which the function is uncertain. The V gene lost 7 bases and the J gene lost 3 bases, with 12 bases spanning the gap. This CDR3 region has 13 residues. The CDR3 nucleotides read TGCGCCAGCACTCAGCGACGGGACTATGGCTACACCTTC. This gives the protein CASTQRRDYGYTF.

This clonotype was seen at least ten times. This chain connects TRBV2 to TRBJ2-1; D unresolved. Germline CDR1 SNHLY, CDR2 FYNNEI. V was clipped by 7 bases and J by 8 bases, with 21 bases between them. There are 15 residues in the CDR3. The CDR3 nucleotides read TGTGCCAGCACCACCCCGGGCCCAAGGACCGATGAGCAGTTCTTC. It is translated as CASTTPGPRTDEQFF.

This clonotype has ten or more counts. V usage is TRBV2 and J usage is TRBJ2-1; 10 bases agree with TRBD2. CDR3 length equals 17 residues. The germline V gene has CDR1 SNHLY and CDR2 FYNNEI. The J segment lost 6 bases and the V segment lost 2 bases, leaving 10 bases of the junction unmatched. DNA of the CDR3: TGTGCCAGCAGTGAATGGCTAGCGGGAGCCCTCCCCAATGAGCAGTTCTTC. Protein product: CASSEWLAGALPNEQFF. Variable domain in full (rest from reference TRBV2 and TRBJ2-1): EPEVTQTPSHQVTQMGQEVILRCVPISNHLYFYWYRQILGQKVEFLVSFYNNEISEKSEIFDDQFSVERPDGSNFTLKIRSTKLEDSAMYFCASSEWLAGALPNEQFFGPGTRLTVL.

This clonotype showed up many times. The chain recombines TRBV4-1 with TRBJ2-4; D unclear. V was cut by 2 bases and J by 5 bases, with 16 bases left in between. This CDR3 contains 16 residues. Germline lookup yields CDR1 MGHRA and CDR2 YSYEKL. Written as DNA, the CDR3 is TGCGCCAGCAGCCAAATCATCCGCACGGACCAAAACATTCAGTACTTC. This codes for CASSQIIRTDQNIQYF.

This clonotype was recorded at least ten times. The chain combines TRBV29-1 with TRBJ1-2, with a tentative D call TRBD1 (5 bases). This CDR3 is built from 13 residues. V gave up 7 bases and J gave up 0 bases, with 12 bases separating them. Germline CDR1 reads SQVTM; CDR2 reads ANQGSEA. CDR3 amino acids: CSETALANYGYTF. The CDR3 DNA sequence: TGCAGCGAGACAGCGCTGGCTAACTATGGCTACACCTTC.

This clonotype was found many times. This chain connects TRBV27 to TRBJ2-4; maybe TRBD2 (7 bases). V lost 0 bases to trimming and J lost 1 base, with 19 bases between them. Looked up from germline, CDR1 is MNHEY and CDR2 is SMNVEV (reference sequence). The length of the CDR3 is 19 residues. The CDR3 region is CASSLSPPQGGGAKNIQYF. The CDR3 nucleotides read TGTGCCAGCAGTTTATCCCCCCCGCAGGGAGGGGGGGCCAAAAACATTCAGTACTTC.

The rearrangement uses TRBV10-2 and TRBJ1-4; D is uncertain. Per the germline V gene, CDR1 is WSHSY and CDR2 is SAAADI. There are 14 residues in the CDR3. Trimming shortened V by 8 bases and J by 4 bases, and 14 bases separated the two germline ends. CDR3 loop: CASRASRINEKLFF. The CDR3 DNA sequence: TGCGCCAGCCGGGCCAGCCGGATTAATGAAAAACTGTTTTTT.

In its sample, this clonotype was seen many times. The genes are TRBV6-1 and TRBJ2-1; 8 nucleotides match TRBD1. The junction had 4 bases not matched to a gene; V was cut back by 0 bases and J by 6 bases. CDR3 length: 15 amino acids. Per the germline V gene, CDR1 is MNHNS and CDR2 is SASEGT. The CDR3 sequence: CASSEAQGAANEQFF. CDR3 nucleotides: TGTGCCAGCAGTGAAGCTCAGGGGGCGGCCAATGAGCAGTTCTTC.

Many counts were recorded for this clonotype. The chain joins TRBV4-2 to TRBJ2-2, with TRBD1 matching over 8 bases. The CDR3 length is 16 residues. Germline assignment: CDR1 LGHNA and CDR2 YNFKEQ. J was trimmed by 2 bases and V by 5 bases; bases with no gene match: 7. The CDR3: CASSYRGDPNTGELFF. For the CDR3, the DNA is TGTGCCAGCAGCTACAGGGGGGACCCCAACACCGGGGAGCTGTTTTTT.

This clonotype has ten or more counts. V usage is TRBV19 and J usage is TRBJ2-7, with 8 bases lining up with TRBD1. The CDR3 spans 14 residues. The ends lost 6 bases at V and 2 bases at J; junction bases unmatched: 6. The germline gives CDR1 LNHDA, CDR2 SQIVND (reference sequence). CDR3 amino acids: CASSLSDRAYEQYF. CDR3 DNA sequence: TGTGCCAGTAGCCTATCGGACAGGGCCTACGAGCAGTACTTC. Combining the CDR3 with reference TRBV19 and TRBJ2-7 gives the whole variable domain DGGITQSPKYLFRKEGQNVTLSCEQNLNHDAMYWYRQDPGQGLRLIYYSQIVNDFQKGDIAEGYSVSREKKESFPLTVTSAQKNPTAFYLCASSLSDRAYEQYFGPGTRLTVT.

This clonotype was counted between two and nine times. The chain has TRBV25-1 and TRBJ2-4, with D perhaps given as TRBD1 or TRBD2 (5 bases each). V was cut by 6 bases and J by 3 bases, with 12 bases left in between. The CDR3 extends over 14 amino acids. Germline V gene sequence: CDR1 MGHDK, CDR2 SYGVNS. This CDR3 is CASSQTGRKNIQYF. As DNA, the CDR3 is TGTGCCAGCAGCCAAACGGGACGCAAAAACATTCAGTACTTC.

This clonotype occurred many times. The genes are TRBV20-1 and TRBJ1-5; TRBD1 might be the D (6 bases). CDR3 length equals 13 residues. Germline CDR1 is DFQATT and CDR2 is SNEGSKA (reference sequence). V lost 6 bases and J 7 bases, leaving 16 bases between the germline ends. The CDR3 nucleotides are TGCAGTGCAACATACAGGGTCGGCCAGCCCCAGCATTTT. It is translated as CSATYRVGQPQHF.

This clonotype was detected only a few times. This chain connects TRBV20-1 to TRBJ1-1, with a weak D call TRBD1 (5 bases). Trimming shortened V by 2 bases and J by 1 base, and 14 bases separated the two germline ends. The CDR3 has 15 residues. Germline V gene sequence: CDR1 DFQATT, CDR2 SNEGSKA (reference sequence). The CDR3 is CSARQGRRENTEAFF. DNA for the CDR3: TGCAGTGCTAGACAGGGTCGGCGGGAGAACACTGAAGCTTTCTTT.

The table lists this clonotype with many counts. J is TRBJ2-1 and V is TRBV2, with a weak D call TRBD2 (6 bases). CDR1 is SNHLY, CDR2 FYNNEI, per germline. V lost 4 bases to trimming and J lost 4 bases, with 14 bases between them. This CDR3 spans 15 amino acids. The chain's CDR3 is CASSVVAEQYNEQFF. In nucleotides, the CDR3 is TGTGCCAGCAGTGTAGTAGCGGAACAATACAATGAGCAGTTCTTC.

This clonotype was detected ten times or more. As DNA, the CDR3 is TGCGCCAGCAGTGGGACAGGGTGGGCCGGGGAGCTGTTTTTT. It codes for CASSGTGWAGELFF. The V and J genes are TRBV10-2 and TRBJ2-2; 8 bases are a match to TRBD1. Germline CDR1 and CDR2: WSHSY and SAAADI. Unmatched junction bases numbered 4, after V lost 4 bases and J lost 6 bases. CDR3 length equals 14 residues.